This entry lists 28 T cell receptor beta chains sequenced from one sample in a study of blood T cell repertoires in COVID-19. Clones were read by immunoSEQ multiplex PCR, and TCRdb kept only the in-frame ones, dropping some. The sample yields 260,000 or so clones, about nine tenths seen once. The sample comprised PBMCs or T cells enriched from blood (not recorded which). These receptors came from a woman between 35 and 50 years old with acute COVID-19.

The V gene is TRBV7-3, the J gene TRBJ2-2, with 8 bases aligning to TRBD1. J lost 8 bases, V lost 5 bases, and 13 bases had no gene match. The CDR3 totals 16 residues. Per germline, CDR1 SGHTA and CDR2 FQGTGA. CDR3 residues: CASSPRPGTGRGELFF. DNA of the CDR3: TGTGCCAGCAGCCCGCGACCTGGGACAGGACGAGGGGAGCTGTTTTTT.

The V and J genes are TRBV30 and TRBJ1-5; D unclear. This CDR3 contains 13 residues. CDR1 and CDR2 from the germline V gene are GTSNPN and SVGIG (reference sequence). V dropped 0 bases and J dropped 0 bases, with 3 bases sitting between them. This CDR3 reads CAWSVHSNQPQHF. CDR3 bases: TGTGCCTGGAGTGTTCATAGCAATCAGCCCCAGCATTTT.

This clone is a singleton in its sample. The genes are TRBV30 and TRBJ2-5, with 13 bases lining up with TRBD2. The germline CDR1 and CDR2 sequences are GTSNPN and SVGIG (reference sequence). Trimming removed 7 bases from V and 5 bases from J; junction bases left unmatched: 7. This CDR3 comprises 14 residues. CDR3 region: CAYRTSGSRETQYF. The DNA for the CDR3 is TGTGCCTATAGGACTAGCGGGAGTCGGGAGACCCAGTACTTC.

V gene TRBV11-2 combines with J gene TRBJ2-1, with 12 bases fitting TRBD2. With V trimmed by 4 bases and J by 6 bases, 10 bases remained unmatched. CDR1 and CDR2 (germline): SGHAT, FQNNGV. This CDR3 contains 17 residues. Written as DNA, the CDR3 is TGTGCCAGCAGCTGGAGACTAGCGGGAGATGAGGGCAATGAGCAGTTCTTC. Its protein is CASSWRLAGDEGNEQFF.

The V gene is TRBV7-2, the J gene TRBJ1-2, with 9 positions matching TRBD1. The ends lost 5 bases at V and 4 bases at J; junction bases unmatched: 8. This CDR3 contains 15 residues. Germline CDR1 SGHTA, CDR2 FQGNSA. The CDR3 loop is CASSLRQGGTYGYTF. DNA for the CDR3: TGTGCCAGCAGCCTCAGACAGGGGGGTACCTATGGCTACACCTTC.

The chain joins TRBV25-1 to TRBJ1-6, with 7 positions matching TRBD1. J gave up 8 bases and V 5 bases, and 6 bases lay outside the gene matches. The length of the CDR3 is 14 residues. The germline gives CDR1 MGHDK, CDR2 SYGVNS. This CDR3 reads CASSLTGRDSPLHF. The DNA for the CDR3 is TGTGCCAGCAGTCTGACAGGGCGGGATTCACCCCTCCACTTT. Filled out from reference TRBV25-1 and TRBJ1-6, the complete variable domain reads EADIYQTPRYLVIGTGKKITLECSQTMGHDKMYWYQQDPGMELHLIHYSYGVNSTEKGDLSSESTVSRIRTEHFPLTLESARPSHTSQYLCASSLTGRDSPLHFGNGTRLTVT.

J is TRBJ2-7 and V is TRBV5-1; 7 nucleotides agree with TRBD2. The CDR3 runs 15 residues. Germline loops: CDR1 SGHRS, CDR2 YFSETQ. V was clipped by 2 bases and J by 3 bases; unmatched bases: 8. In DNA form, the CDR3 reads TGCGCCAGCAGCTTAGAAGCGGGATCTTACTACGAGCAGTACGTC. Protein: CASSLEAGSYYEQYV.

This chain uses TRBV5-1 with TRBJ1-4; TRBD1 might be the D (6 bases). V was shortened by 5 bases and J by 0 bases, with 11 bases between the two germline ends. This CDR3 has 15 amino acids. From germline, CDR1 is SGHRS and CDR2 YFSETQ. The CDR3 here is CASRSEGATNEKLFF. The CDR3 DNA follows: TGCGCCAGCAGATCAGAGGGGGCAACTAATGAAAAACTGTTTTTT.

This sequence joins TRBV2 and TRBJ1-5, with D maybe TRBD1 (5 bases). The length of the CDR3 is 13 residues. Trimming pared 6 bases from V and 6 bases from J, leaving 12 bases between. The V gene's germline CDR1 is SNHLY and CDR2 FYNNEI. The CDR3 nucleotides are TGTGCCAGCAGGCAACGGGGGACTCAGCCCCAGCATTTT. Its translation is CASRQRGTQPQHF.

The chain joins TRBV12-3 or TRBV12-4 to TRBJ1-1; possibly TRBD1 for D (5 bases). The CDR3 has 13 residues. The V and J ends lost 1 base and 9 bases respectively, with 12 bases between them. The CDR3 reads CASSLGGVGKAFF. The CDR3 coding sequence is TGTGCCAGCAGTTTAGGGGGGGTAGGAAAAGCTTTCTTT.

This chain connects TRBV30 to TRBJ2-5, with TRBD1 matching over 11 bases. CDR3 length equals 14 residues. CDR1 and CDR2 (germline): GTSNPN, SVGIG (reference sequence). J gave up 4 bases and V 8 bases, and 9 bases lay outside the gene matches. The chain's CDR3 is CARTDRGLPETQYF. The CDR3 DNA reads TGTGCCCGGACGGACAGGGGGCTCCCAGAGACCCAGTACTTC.

The chain is built from TRBV6-5 and TRBJ2-2, with 8 nucleotides matching TRBD1. Germline trimming cut 6 bases from V and 6 bases from J; bases unmatched to any gene: 9. CDR3 size: 15 residues. CDR1 is MNHEY and CDR2 is SVGAGI in the germline V gene. The CDR3 loop is CASRTTGEGSGELFF. DNA for the CDR3: TGTGCCAGCAGGACGACAGGGGAAGGGTCCGGGGAGCTGTTTTTT.

The CDR3 sequence: CASSANQVSYEQYF. DNA of the CDR3: TGTGCCAGCAGTGCCAACCAGGTCTCCTACGAGCAGTACTTC. The V gene is TRBV9, the J gene TRBJ2-7; no firm D call. Germline V gives CDR1 SGDLS, CDR2 YYNGEE. CDR3 length: 14 amino acids. Trimming took 5 bases from V and 0 from J, leaving 12 bases between them.

The J gene is TRBJ1-4, the V gene TRBV11-2; tentatively, D is TRBD1 (6 bases). Per the germline V gene, CDR1 is SGHAT and CDR2 is FQNNGV. Trimming stripped 7 bases from V and 6 bases from J, with 18 bases between. This CDR3 region has 15 residues. CDR3 region: CASTKGVQSDEKLFF. In nucleotides, the CDR3 is TGTGCCAGCACAAAGGGGGTACAGTCGGATGAAAAACTGTTTTTT.

The V call is TRBV19, the J call TRBJ2-3; 9 nucleotides agree with TRBD2. CDR3 length equals 16 residues. The germline CDR1 and CDR2 sequences are LNHDA and SQIVND (reference sequence). J gave up 4 bases and V 3 bases, and 8 bases lay outside the gene matches. CDR3 sequence reads: CASSIVAGGPSDTQYF. The CDR3 nucleotides read TGTGCCAGTAGTATCGTGGCGGGAGGGCCCTCAGATACGCAGTATTTT.

The chain joins TRBV7-2 to TRBJ2-1; D possibly corresponds to TRBD2 (5 bases). Per the germline V gene, CDR1 is SGHTA and CDR2 is FQGNSA. The CDR3 totals 13 residues. Trimming took off 6 bases at V and 8 bases at J, with 14 bases between the two ends. CDR3 DNA sequence: TGTGCCAGCAGAACCTACCTGGAGGATGAGCAGTTCTTC. Translated, it gives CASRTYLEDEQFF.

The gene calls are TRBV18 and TRBJ2-1; 9 bases are shared with TRBD2. V lost 0 bases, J lost 5 bases, and 2 bases stayed unmatched. The CDR3 covers 15 residues. CDR1 is KGHSH and CDR2 is LQKENI in the germline V gene. The CDR3 nucleotides read TGTGCCAGCTCACCACCGCTAGCGGGGAACAATGAGCAGTTCTTC. This encodes CASSPPLAGNNEQFF.

The chain has TRBV21-1 and TRBJ1-1. TRBV21-1 corresponds to a pseudogene. This CDR3 comprises 13 residues. The CDR3 sequence: CASSKVARDEAFF. The CDR3 coding sequence is TGTGCCAGCAGCAAAGTGGCACGGGATGAAGCTTTCTTT.

V usage is TRBV27 and J usage is TRBJ2-3; 11 bases line up with TRBD2. The CDR3 consists of 15 residues. Germline CDR1 is MNHEY and CDR2 is SMNVEV (reference sequence). With 8 bases clipped from V and 4 bases from J, the junction kept 8 bases outside the gene matches. The CDR3 DNA reads TGTGCCAGCGCCCCCCTAGCGGGAGGTTCAGATACGCAGTATTTT. The encoded protein is CASAPLAGGSDTQYF.

The chain links TRBV25-1 to TRBJ2-2, with D tentatively TRBD1 (7 bases). The CDR3 extends over 17 amino acids. Germline loops: CDR1 MGHDK, CDR2 SYGVNS. Trimming pared 5 bases from V and 3 bases from J, leaving 19 bases between. CDR3 nucleotide sequence: TGTGCCAGCAGTTCTTTGCAGGGGGGAGTTCACACCGGGGAGCTGTTTTTT. The encoded protein is CASSSLQGGVHTGELFF.

The rearrangement joins TRBV19 to TRBJ1-5; TRBD1 matches at 10 bases. The CDR3 is 12 residues long. Germline CDR1 is LNHDA and CDR2 is SQIVND (reference sequence). V was clipped by 5 bases and J by 8 bases; unmatched bases: 0. The CDR3 nucleotides read TGTGCCAGTAGTGGACAGGGGGAGCCCCAGCATTTT. This encodes CASSGQGEPQHF.

This chain connects TRBV7-9 to TRBJ1-1; weak D call: TRBD1 (6 bases). CDR1 SEHNR and CDR2 FQNEAQ come from the germline V gene (reference sequence). The length of the CDR3 is 14 residues. V lost 5 bases, J lost 10 bases, and 20 bases lay in between. CDR3 sequence reads: CASSTRQGPQGAFF. The DNA for the CDR3 is TGTGCCAGCAGCACCCGGCAGGGGCCACAGGGAGCTTTCTTT.

This clone was observed a few times. The genes are TRBV5-1 and TRBJ2-2; TRBD1 matches 8 bases. Germline CDR1 is SGHRS and CDR2 is YFSETQ. CDR3 length: 17 residues. After removal of 4 bases from V and 5 bases from J, the junction contained 13 bases not matched to a gene. CDR3 region: CASSPGVGTGLTGELFF. As DNA, the CDR3 is TGCGCCAGCAGCCCCGGGGTCGGGACAGGACTTACCGGGGAGCTGTTTTTT. The full variable domain, with the rest looked up from reference TRBV5-1 and TRBJ2-2, is KAGVTQTPRYLIKTRGQQVTLSCSPISGHRSVSWYQQTPGQGLQFLFEYFSETQRNKGNFPGRFSGRQFSNSRSEMNVSTLELGDSALYLCASSPGVGTGLTGELFFGEGSRLTVL.

V usage is TRBV21-1 and J usage is TRBJ2-5; the table names TRBD1, a call not compared with the DNA. TRBV21-1 represents a pseudogene. The CDR3 length is 16 residues. CDR3 DNA sequence: TGTGCCAGCAGAAGGGACAGGCGGGGCATCCAAGAGACCCAGTACTTC. Its protein is CASRRDRRGIQETQYF.

J is TRBJ2-2 and V is TRBV10-1; 9 nucleotides align to TRBD2. The CDR3 runs to 15 residues. After removal of 2 bases from V and 5 bases from J, the junction contained 3 bases not matched to a gene. CDR1 is WNHNN, CDR2 SYGVQD, per germline (reference sequence). The CDR3 DNA is TGCGCCAGCAGTGAGCAGCTAGCGGGAACCGGGGAGCTGTTTTTT. It codes for CASSEQLAGTGELFF.

This sequence joins TRBV4-1 and TRBJ2-3; 14 nucleotides match TRBD2. After removal of 3 bases from V and 2 bases from J, the junction contained 7 bases not matched to a gene. There are 18 residues in the CDR3. Germline-derived CDR1 and CDR2 are MGHRA and YSYEKL. This CDR3 reads CASSQGGLAGVDTDTQYF. The CDR3 bases are TGCGCCAGCAGCCAGGGGGGACTAGCGGGGGTAGACACAGATACGCAGTATTTT.

The chain carries TRBV7-9 and TRBJ2-7; a weak D match, TRBD2 (5 bases). V lost 5 bases to trimming and J lost 6 bases, with 14 bases between them. From germline, CDR1 is SEHNR and CDR2 FQNEAQ (reference sequence). CDR3 length: 13 residues. The CDR3 bases are TGTGCCAGCAGCCCCCCCGGGGTTCGCGAGCAGTACTTC. It yields the protein CASSPPGVREQYF.

This rearrangement joins TRBV19 to TRBJ1-1; 9 bases line up with TRBD1. This CDR3 is 16 amino acids long. CDR1 is LNHDA and CDR2 is SQIVND in the germline V gene (reference sequence). V shed 2 bases and J 8 bases; nucleotides not matched to a gene: 12. The CDR3 here is CASSIPGTGYSQEAFF. In DNA form, the CDR3 reads TGTGCCAGTAGTATACCCGGGACAGGGTATTCGCAAGAAGCTTTCTTT.